Listed below are T cell receptor beta chains from one sample, sequenced in a study of T cell repertoires in cytomegalovirus infection. TCRdb processed the reads anew with MiXCR; each CDR3 protein has one entry. The sample shows a few hundred thousand distinct CDR3 sequences, over 7.5% of them seen only once. Material: PBMCs. The receptors shown here come from a human donor in good health (CMV status not recorded). Some clones in this sample may be carry-over from other donors' samples. The CDR3 runs from the conserved cysteine through the conserved F or W. A D gene is named only where the DNA matches it firmly. Clone size is shown for a subset of rows, as once, few, many or a class of expanded clone.

d_gene: -; v_gene: TRBV7-2; j_gene: TRBJ2-2; abundance: many; CDR3aa: CASSLKRGTGELFF; CDR3nt: TGTGCCAGCAGCTTAAAACGGGGCACCGGGGAGCTGTTTTTT
d_gene: -; v_gene: TRBV7-6; j_gene: TRBJ2-6; abundance: many; CDR3aa: CASSFGPGTSSGANVLTF; CDR3nt: TGTGCCAGCAGCTTCGGACCTGGGACAAGCTCTGGGGCCAACGTCCTGACTTTC
d_gene: -; v_gene: TRBV7-2; j_gene: TRBJ2-3; abundance: many; CDR3aa: CASSPPWTQRGDTQYF; CDR3nt: TGTGCCAGCAGCCCCCCGTGGACACAGCGCGGGGATACGCAGTATTTT
d_gene: TRBD2; v_gene: TRBV14; j_gene: TRBJ2-1; abundance: few; CDR3aa: CASSQRLLAGGPDEQFF; CDR3nt: TGTGCCAGCAGCCAACGTCTACTAGCGGGAGGGCCGGATGAGCAGTTCTTC
d_gene: -; v_gene: TRBV7-2; j_gene: TRBJ2-7; abundance: -; CDR3aa: CASSLSYSGARANEQYF; CDR3nt: TGTGCCAGCAGCTTAAGTTACTCCGGGGCCAGGGCGAACGAGCAGTACTTC
d_gene: TRBD2; v_gene: TRBV10-3; j_gene: TRBJ2-3; abundance: many; CDR3aa: CAPRPWTSGDVSTDTQYF; CDR3nt: TGTGCTCCACGACCTTGGACTAGCGGGGACGTTAGCACAGATACGCAGTATTTT
d_gene: -; v_gene: TRBV28; j_gene: TRBJ2-3; abundance: many; CDR3aa: CASYKGLTDTQYF; CDR3nt: TGTGCCAGCTATAAGGGACTCACAGATACGCAGTATTTT
d_gene: -; v_gene: TRBV6-6; j_gene: TRBJ2-7; abundance: few; CDR3aa: CASRRRTENYEQYF; CDR3nt: TGTGCCAGCAGGCGAAGGACAGAAAACTACGAGCAGTACTTC
d_gene: -; v_gene: TRBV15; j_gene: TRBJ1-2; abundance: -; CDR3aa: CPTATSPTLGCGYTF; CDR3nt: TGTCCTACGGCTACCTCCCCGACCCTGGGCTGTGGCTACACCTTC
d_gene: -; v_gene: TRBV7-6; j_gene: TRBJ2-3; abundance: many; CDR3aa: CASSLVADTDTQYF; CDR3nt: TGTGCCAGCAGCTTAGTAGCAGATACAGATACGCAGTATTTT
d_gene: TRBD2; v_gene: TRBV11-3; j_gene: TRBJ2-1; abundance: few; CDR3aa: CASSRGLAEQSSYNEQFF; CDR3nt: TGTGCCAGCAGCCGGGGACTAGCGGAACAGAGCTCCTACAATGAGCAGTTCTTC
d_gene: -; v_gene: TRBV7-2; j_gene: TRBJ2-1; abundance: -; CDR3aa: CASSFRQPNEQFF; CDR3nt: TGTGCCAGCAGCTTCCGCCAGCCCAATGAGCAGTTCTTC
d_gene: -; v_gene: TRBV3-1; j_gene: TRBJ1-2; abundance: -; CDR3aa: CASGTNYGYTF; CDR3nt: TGTGCCAGCGGGACAAACTATGGCTACACCTTC
d_gene: -; v_gene: TRBV15; j_gene: TRBJ2-7; abundance: -; CDR3aa: CATSRDYGVLDEQYF; CDR3nt: TGTGCCACCAGCAGAGATTACGGGGTCCTGGACGAGCAGTACTTC
d_gene: -; v_gene: TRBV7-2; j_gene: TRBJ2-2; abundance: many; CDR3aa: CASSLNPGELFF; CDR3nt: TGTGCCAGCAGCTTAAATCCCGGGGAGCTGTTTTTT
d_gene: -; v_gene: TRBV12-3/TRBV12-4; j_gene: TRBJ1-2; abundance: few; CDR3aa: CASSFGRYGYTF; CDR3nt: TGTGCCAGCAGTTTTGGGAGATATGGCTACACCTTC
d_gene: -; v_gene: TRBV6-1; j_gene: TRBJ2-2; abundance: -; CDR3aa: CAGTRGGGRTGELFF; CDR3nt: TGTGCCGGGACCAGAGGGGGGGGCAGGACCGGGGAGCTGTTTTTT
d_gene: TRBD1; v_gene: TRBV20-1; j_gene: TRBJ1-2; abundance: -; CDR3aa: CSARFPGGNGYTF; CDR3nt: TGCAGTGCTAGATTTCCAGGGGGGAACGGCTACACCTTC
d_gene: -; v_gene: TRBV27; j_gene: TRBJ2-3; abundance: -; CDR3aa: CASRRLLPTDTQYF; CDR3nt: TGTGCCAGCAGAAGGTTACTCCCCACAGATACGCAGTATTTT
d_gene: -; v_gene: TRBV7-9; j_gene: TRBJ1-2; abundance: many; CDR3aa: CASREDWGFNYGYTF; CDR3nt: TGTGCCAGCAGGGAGGATTGGGGATTTAACTATGGCTACACCTTC
d_gene: -; v_gene: TRBV11-2; j_gene: TRBJ1-1; abundance: -; CDR3aa: CASSLGWLGENTEAFF; CDR3nt: TGTGCCAGCAGCTTAGGATGGTTAGGGGAGAACACTGAAGCTTTCTTT
d_gene: -; v_gene: TRBV4-1; j_gene: TRBJ1-1; abundance: few; CDR3aa: CASSQDVSRSEAFF; CDR3nt: TGCGCCAGCAGCCAAGATGTTAGCCGGTCTGAAGCTTTCTTT
d_gene: -; v_gene: TRBV6-2/TRBV6-3; j_gene: TRBJ1-1; abundance: many; CDR3aa: CASSYSGANAPGAFF; CDR3nt: TGTGCCAGCAGTTACTCGGGTGCCAACGCACCGGGAGCTTTCTTT
d_gene: -; v_gene: TRBV2; j_gene: TRBJ1-2; abundance: few; CDR3aa: CASSQRRGDYGYTF; CDR3nt: TGTGCCAGCAGTCAACGACGGGGTGACTATGGCTACACCTTC
d_gene: -; v_gene: TRBV20-1; j_gene: TRBJ2-1; abundance: -; CDR3aa: CSAGRGASDNEQFF; CDR3nt: TGCAGTGCTGGGAGGGGGGCGTCTGACAATGAGCAGTTCTTC
d_gene: -; v_gene: TRBV7-2; j_gene: TRBJ1-1; abundance: many; CDR3aa: CASSPQVRTVEAFF; CDR3nt: TGTGCCAGCAGCCCCCAAGTCAGAACTGTTGAAGCTTTCTTT
d_gene: TRBD2; v_gene: TRBV11-2; j_gene: TRBJ2-2; abundance: many; CDR3aa: CASSRSPAGDTGELFF; CDR3nt: TGTGCCAGCAGTAGATCCCCAGCGGGAGACACCGGGGAGCTGTTTTTT
d_gene: -; v_gene: TRBV2; j_gene: TRBJ1-2; abundance: few; CDR3aa: CASSREGHTF; CDR3nt: TGTGCCAGCAGCAGGGAAGGGCACACCTTC
d_gene: -; v_gene: TRBV19; j_gene: TRBJ2-2; abundance: many; CDR3aa: CASSIFSNTGELFF; CDR3nt: TGTGCCAGTAGTATCTTCTCGAACACCGGGGAGCTGTTTTTT
d_gene: -; v_gene: TRBV12-3/TRBV12-4; j_gene: TRBJ2-7; abundance: -; CDR3aa: CASSLMRDSYEQYF; CDR3nt: TGTGCCAGCAGTTTAATGCGGGACTCCTACGAGCAGTACTTC
d_gene: -; v_gene: TRBV7-9; j_gene: TRBJ2-1; abundance: many; CDR3aa: CASRRDGTSSYNEQFF; CDR3nt: TGTGCCAGCAGGCGCGACGGTACTAGCTCCTACAATGAGCAGTTCTTC
d_gene: TRBD2; v_gene: TRBV7-9; j_gene: TRBJ2-3; abundance: many; CDR3aa: CASSPVRRGGTDTQYF; CDR3nt: TGTGCCAGCAGCCCCGTTCGGCGGGGGGGCACAGATACGCAGTATTTT
d_gene: -; v_gene: TRBV7-3; j_gene: TRBJ2-7; abundance: many; CDR3aa: CASSWTHPRSYEQYF; CDR3nt: TGTGCCAGCAGCTGGACTCACCCCCGCTCCTACGAGCAGTACTTC
d_gene: TRBD2; v_gene: TRBV7-8; j_gene: TRBJ2-1; abundance: few; CDR3aa: CASSLRYSGGFNEQFF; CDR3nt: TGTGCCAGCAGCCTACGATATAGCGGGGGATTCAATGAGCAGTTCTTC
d_gene: TRBD1; v_gene: TRBV7-2; j_gene: TRBJ2-1; abundance: many; CDR3aa: CASRDIRGQHNEQFF; CDR3nt: TGTGCCAGCAGGGATATAAGGGGGCAGCACAATGAGCAGTTCTTC
d_gene: TRBD2; v_gene: TRBV5-1; j_gene: TRBJ2-1; abundance: few; CDR3aa: CASSPGLAGPNEQFF; CDR3nt: TGCGCCAGCAGCCCTGGCCTAGCGGGCCCCAATGAGCAGTTCTTC
d_gene: -; v_gene: TRBV7-2; j_gene: TRBJ1-2; abundance: many; CDR3aa: CASSTYRETYGYTF; CDR3nt: TGTGCCAGCAGCACGTACAGGGAGACCTATGGCTACACCTTC
d_gene: -; v_gene: TRBV28; j_gene: TRBJ1-5; abundance: few; CDR3aa: CASSLGPGGVQPQHF; CDR3nt: TGTGCCAGCAGCCTGGGCCCGGGGGGGGTTCAGCCCCAGCATTTT
d_gene: -; v_gene: TRBV28; j_gene: TRBJ1-1; abundance: few; CDR3aa: CASSSRYRRNTEAFF; CDR3nt: TGTGCCAGCAGCTCACGATACAGGAGAAACACTGAAGCTTTCTTT
d_gene: TRBD1; v_gene: TRBV12-3/TRBV12-4; j_gene: TRBJ1-1; abundance: -; CDR3aa: CASSSGTVDTEAFF; CDR3nt: TGTGCCAGCAGTTCCGGGACAGTCGACACTGAAGCTTTCTTT